This T cell receptor beta chain emerged from a study of cytomegalovirus exposure and HLA in healthy donors. General study findings and limits: Using the classifier, cytomegalovirus status was reportedly diagnosed with high specificity and sensitivity. The study listed under 200 cytomegalovirus-associated TCR beta chains.

Regarding this clone: Antigen: not known.

TCRdb's table, derived via immunoSEQ multiplex PCR, lists solely in-frame clones and lacks some. The sample lists 130,000 to 150,000 clones; around 90% were seen once. CDR1 SGHDT and CDR2 YYEEEE come from the germline V gene. This CDR3 comprises 15 residues. Losses at the gene ends were 5 bases for V and 7 bases for J; bases not matched to a gene: 12. Material: PBMCs. The rearrangement joins TRBV5-6 to TRBJ2-3, with 8 bases matching TRBD1. The sequence came from a woman under 30 in good health and CMV-seropositive. The CDR3 protein is CASSQRQGRRNTQYF. CDR3 DNA sequence: TGTGCCAGCAGTCAAAGACAGGGGAGGAGAAATACGCAGTATTTT.